This T cell receptor (beta chain) is from a study of cytomegalovirus exposure and HLA in healthy donors. About the study: Caucasian-associated ancestry cluster membership applied to 75% to 85% of approximately 420 genotyped donors. General observations from the study: Reportedly, HLA-A and HLA-B alleles of most subjects were accurately predicted from TCR beta.

PCR used 60 Vbeta primers and 13 Jbeta primers. TCRdb's copy holds only in-frame clones and misses some; the assay was immunoSEQ multiplex PCR. The table lists a few hundred thousand clones, more than 60% of them singletons, with less than 20% in the top ten. In germline, CDR1 is SSHAT, CDR2 FNYEAQ (reference sequence). The ends lost 5 bases at V and 3 bases at J; junction bases unmatched: 2. CDR3 length: 13 residues. This clone was detected a few times. Its specificity is not known. This chain joins TRBV7-7 and TRBJ2-5; the match to TRBD1 covers 8 bases. The source is a man aged 35 to 55 in good health and CMV-seronegative. The sample comprised PBMCs. CDR3 sequence: CASSRDRKETQYF. The CDR3 region has the DNA TGTGCCAGCAGCCGGGACAGGAAAGAGACCCAGTACTTC.